The 15 T cell receptor beta chains listed next were all sequenced from one sample in a study of Tregs in tolerant kidney transplant recipients. Measured with immunoSEQ multiplex PCR; TCRdb has only the in-frame clones, and not every one. The sample carries fewer than 80,000 clones, nearly 98% recorded once. Sample: Tregs from blood, taken before the transplant. These receptors were obtained from a human donor who received a combined kidney and bone marrow transplant.

The CDR3 DNA reads TGCAGTGCAATAGCGGGGGCTGAGCAGTTCTTC. Translated, it gives CSAIAGAEQFF. The genes are TRBV20-1 and TRBJ2-1; 9 bases match TRBD2. The CDR3 covers 11 residues. CDR1 and CDR2 from the germline V gene are DFQATT and SNEGSKA (reference sequence). With 6 bases clipped from V and 9 bases from J, the junction kept 3 bases outside the gene matches.

This clone was seen a single time. The chain combines TRBV5-1 with TRBJ2-7, with 15 bases that match TRBD2. The CDR3 is 16 residues long. Germline lookup yields CDR1 SGHRS and CDR2 YFSETQ. V was pared by 4 bases and J by 2 bases, with 4 bases of the junction left unmatched. CDR3 amino acids: CASSTGLAGGPYEQYF. Here the CDR3 DNA reads TGCGCCAGCAGCACGGGACTAGCGGGAGGCCCCTACGAGCAGTACTTC.

The chain carries TRBV5-4 and TRBJ1-4; D not certain. Trimming removed 1 base from V and 4 bases from J, with 11 bases in between. The CDR3 covers 15 residues. The germline gives CDR1 SGHNT, CDR2 YYREEE (reference sequence). For the CDR3, the DNA is TGTGCCAGCAGCTTGCTAGAGGGAGATAATGAAAAACTGTTTTTT. Amino acids: CASSLLEGDNEKLFF.

The V and J genes are TRBV6-4 and TRBJ2-6; the match to TRBD1 covers 7 bases. This CDR3 region has 17 residues. V lost 6 bases to trimming and J lost 0 bases; unmatched junction nucleotides: 8. CDR1 is MRHNA, CDR2 SNTAGT, per germline. CDR3 sequence: CASSPTRTGSGANVLTF. The CDR3 bases are TGTGCCAGCAGCCCCACCCGGACAGGCTCTGGGGCCAACGTCCTGACTTTC.

This rearrangement joins TRBV7-2 to TRBJ2-7, with D possibly TRBD2 on 6 matching bases. The CDR3 is made up of 16 amino acids. V lost 1 base and J 2 bases, leaving 15 bases between the germline ends. Germline CDR1 SGHTA, CDR2 FQGNSA. The CDR3 coding sequence is TGTGCCAGCAGCTTAGACCCCGGGCTAGCGACCTACGAGCAGTACTTC. It is translated as CASSLDPGLATYEQYF. Filled out from reference TRBV7-2 and TRBJ2-7, the complete variable domain reads GAGVSQSPSNKVTEKGKDVELRCDPISGHTALYWYRQSLGQGLEFLIYFQGNSAPDKSGLPSDRFSAERTGGSVSTLTIQRTQQEDSAVYLCASSLDPGLATYEQYFGPGTRLTVT.

This chain links TRBV5-1 with TRBJ2-7; 9 bases match TRBD2. V gave up 0 bases and J gave up 2 bases; unmatched junction bases: 6. Germline CDR1 is SGHRS and CDR2 is YFSETQ. This CDR3 has 16 amino acids. The CDR3: CASSLGPRGRAYEQYF. The CDR3 DNA reads as TGCGCCAGCAGCTTGGGACCCCGCGGGAGGGCCTACGAGCAGTACTTC. Together with reference TRBV5-1 and TRBJ2-7, the CDR3 gives the full variable domain: KAGVTQTPRYLIKTRGQQVTLSCSPISGHRSVSWYQQTPGQGLQFLFEYFSETQRNKGNFPGRFSGRQFSNSRSEMNVSTLELGDSALYLCASSLGPRGRAYEQYFGPGTRLTVT.

The V call is TRBV19, the J call TRBJ2-5, with TRBD2 identical over 7 bases. Per the germline V gene, CDR1 is LNHDA and CDR2 is SQIVND (reference sequence). The junction had 8 bases not matched to a gene; V was cut back by 2 bases and J by 5 bases. The CDR3 is made up of 15 amino acids. The CDR3 coding sequence is TGTGCCAGTAGTATATGGCGGGGGAGTAGGGAGACCCAGTACTTC. Protein product: CASSIWRGSRETQYF. The full variable domain, rest sourced from reference TRBV19 and TRBJ2-5, is DGGITQSPKYLFRKEGQNVTLSCEQNLNHDAMYWYRQDPGQGLRLIYYSQIVNDFQKGDIAEGYSVSREKKESFPLTVTSAQKNPTAFYLCASSIWRGSRETQYFGPGTRLLVL.

To note about this clone: Compared with germline, one end of the junction differs, possibly owing to a read error. The V and J genes are TRBV2 and TRBJ2-5; the match to TRBD2 covers 7 bases. CDR1 is SNHLY, CDR2 FYNNEI, per germline. The CDR3 sequence is 14 residues long. In nucleotides, the CDR3 is TGTGCCAGCAGGGAAGGACTAGTGGGAGAGACCCAGTACTTC. The encoded protein is CASREGLVGETQYF.

The chain links TRBV9 to TRBJ2-3; D perhaps matches TRBD2 (6 bases). Germline-derived CDR1 and CDR2 are SGDLS and YYNGEE. This CDR3 is 15 amino acids long. V gave up 7 bases and J gave up 0 bases, with 15 bases separating them. DNA for the CDR3: TGTGCCAGCGGAGGGAGGTGGCGGAGCACAGATACGCAGTATTTT. It is translated as CASGGRWRSTDTQYF.

This chain links TRBV7-2 with TRBJ2-1; 7 bases are shared with TRBD1. The CDR3 covers 14 residues. Germline V gene data show CDR1 as SGHTA and CDR2 as FQGNSA. J gave up 5 bases and V 5 bases, and 6 bases lay outside the gene matches. The CDR3 here is CASSLGTAHNEQFF. CDR3 bases: TGTGCCAGCAGCCTCGGGACAGCGCACAATGAGCAGTTCTTC.

V usage is TRBV5-1 and J usage is TRBJ2-7, with 10 bases identical to TRBD1. This CDR3 contains 13 residues. In germline, CDR1 is SGHRS, CDR2 YFSETQ. J was trimmed by 7 bases and V by 4 bases; bases with no gene match: 5. The CDR3 here is CASSPGQGWEQYF. The CDR3 nucleotides read TGCGCCAGCAGCCCGGGACAGGGGTGGGAGCAGTACTTC.

The rearrangement joins TRBV20-1 to TRBJ2-3, with 7 bases aligning to TRBD1. CDR1 DFQATT and CDR2 SNEGSKA come from the germline V gene (reference sequence). This CDR3 is 11 amino acids long. The CDR3, as DNA: TGCAGCACGGACAGGCTAGATACGCAGTATTTT. It translates to CSTDRLDTQYF.

The V gene is TRBV4-1, the J gene TRBJ2-7, with D unresolved. The CDR3 is 14 amino acids. V lost 3 bases and J lost 2, with 11 bases in between. From germline, CDR1 is MGHRA and CDR2 YSYEKL. This CDR3 is CASSHGLNTYEQYF. For the CDR3, the DNA is TGCGCCAGCAGCCATGGGCTCAACACCTACGAGCAGTACTTC.

This chain connects TRBV5-6 to TRBJ2-1; D gene ambiguous. The CDR3 extends over 12 amino acids. Germline loops: CDR1 SGHDT, CDR2 YYEEEE. Trimming removed 0 bases at V and 10 bases at J, with 8 bases between. The chain's CDR3 is CASSLGRYEQFF. CDR3 sequence (DNA): TGTGCCAGCAGCTTGGGTAGATACGAGCAGTTCTTC. Combining the CDR3 with reference TRBV5-6 and TRBJ2-1 gives the whole variable domain DAGVTQSPTHLIKTRGQQVTLRCSPKSGHDTVSWYQQALGQGPQFIFQYYEEEERQRGNFPDRFSGHQFPNYSSELNVNALLLGDSALYLCASSLGRYEQFFGPGTRLTVL.

The chain recombines TRBV2 with TRBJ2-1; 11 bases fit TRBD2. The V and J ends lost 5 bases and 1 base, in that order; junction bases with no gene match: 4. The CDR3 consists of 16 residues. Germline CDR1 reads SNHLY; CDR2 reads FYNNEI. As DNA, the CDR3 is TGTGCCAGCAGTTTTAGCGGGAGGGGATCCTACAATGAGCAGTTCTTC. Translation: CASSFSGRGSYNEQFF.